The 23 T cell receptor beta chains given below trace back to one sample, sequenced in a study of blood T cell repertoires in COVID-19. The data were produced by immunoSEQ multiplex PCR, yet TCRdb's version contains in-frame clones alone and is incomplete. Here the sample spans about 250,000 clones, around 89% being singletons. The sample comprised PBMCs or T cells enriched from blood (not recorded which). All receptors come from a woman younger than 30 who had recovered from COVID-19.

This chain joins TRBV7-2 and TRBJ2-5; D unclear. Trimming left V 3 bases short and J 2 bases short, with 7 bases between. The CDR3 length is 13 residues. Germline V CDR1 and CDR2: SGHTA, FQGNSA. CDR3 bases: TGTGCCAGCAGCTTGAGTTTTCAAGAGACCCAGTACTTC. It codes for CASSLSFQETQYF.

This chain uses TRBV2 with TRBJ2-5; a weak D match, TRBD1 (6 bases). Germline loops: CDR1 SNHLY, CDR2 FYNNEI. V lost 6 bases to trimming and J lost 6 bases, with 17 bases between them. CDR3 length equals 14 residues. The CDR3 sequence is CASRGLDSVKTQYF. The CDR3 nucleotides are TGTGCCAGCAGGGGCTTGGACAGCGTGAAGACCCAGTACTTC.

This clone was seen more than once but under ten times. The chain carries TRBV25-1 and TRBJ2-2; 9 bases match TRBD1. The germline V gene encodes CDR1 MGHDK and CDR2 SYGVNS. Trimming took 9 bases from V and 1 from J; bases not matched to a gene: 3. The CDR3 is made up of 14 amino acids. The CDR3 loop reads CASMDRGNTGELFF. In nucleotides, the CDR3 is TGTGCCAGTATGGACAGGGGGAACACCGGGGAGCTGTTTTTT.

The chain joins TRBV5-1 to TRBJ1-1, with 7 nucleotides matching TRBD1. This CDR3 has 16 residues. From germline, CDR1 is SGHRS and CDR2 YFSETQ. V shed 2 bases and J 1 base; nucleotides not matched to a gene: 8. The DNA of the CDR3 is TGCGCCAGCAGCTTAAGACGACAGGGCCAGAACACTGAAGCTTTCTTT. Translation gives CASSLRRQGQNTEAFF.

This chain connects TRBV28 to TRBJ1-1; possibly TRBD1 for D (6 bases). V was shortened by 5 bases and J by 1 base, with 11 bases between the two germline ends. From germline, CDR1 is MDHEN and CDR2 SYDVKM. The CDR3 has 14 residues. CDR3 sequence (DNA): TGTGCCAGCAGTAACAGGGTCCAGAACACTGAAGCTTTCTTT. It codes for CASSNRVQNTEAFF.

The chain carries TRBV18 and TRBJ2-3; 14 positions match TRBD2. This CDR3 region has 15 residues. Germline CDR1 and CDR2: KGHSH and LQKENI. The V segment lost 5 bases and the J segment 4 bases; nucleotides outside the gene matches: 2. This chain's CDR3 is CASSATSGGADTQYF. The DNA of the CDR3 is TGTGCCAGCTCAGCGACTAGCGGGGGGGCAGATACGCAGTATTTT.

The CDR3 sequence is CAWSALQGYNEQFF. The CDR3 DNA reads as TGTGCCTGGAGTGCCCTCCAGGGTTACAATGAGCAGTTCTTC. V is TRBV30 and J is TRBJ2-1; a weak D match, TRBD1 (5 bases). The CDR3 is made up of 14 amino acids. Germline V gene data show CDR1 as GTSNPN and CDR2 as SVGIG (reference sequence). The V gene lost 1 base and the J gene lost 4 bases, with 11 bases spanning the gap.

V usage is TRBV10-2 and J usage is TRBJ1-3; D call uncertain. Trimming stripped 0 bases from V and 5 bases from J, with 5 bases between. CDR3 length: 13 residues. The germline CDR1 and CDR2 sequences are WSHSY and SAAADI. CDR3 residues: CASSESSRNTIYF. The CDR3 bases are TGCGCCAGCAGTGAGTCTAGTAGAAACACCATATATTTT.

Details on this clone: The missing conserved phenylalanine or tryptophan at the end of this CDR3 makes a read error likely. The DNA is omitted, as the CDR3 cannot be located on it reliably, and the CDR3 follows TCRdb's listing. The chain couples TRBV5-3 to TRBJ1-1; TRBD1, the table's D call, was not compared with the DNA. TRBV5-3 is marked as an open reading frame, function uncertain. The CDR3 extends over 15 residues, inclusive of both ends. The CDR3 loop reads CARSLLGPPLEALGR.

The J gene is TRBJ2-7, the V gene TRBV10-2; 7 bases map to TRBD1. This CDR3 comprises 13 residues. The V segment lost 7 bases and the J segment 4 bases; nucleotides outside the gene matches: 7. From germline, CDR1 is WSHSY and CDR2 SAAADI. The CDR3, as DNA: TGCGCCAGCACCGAAGGGACAGAATACGAGCAGTACTTC. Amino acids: CASTEGTEYEQYF.

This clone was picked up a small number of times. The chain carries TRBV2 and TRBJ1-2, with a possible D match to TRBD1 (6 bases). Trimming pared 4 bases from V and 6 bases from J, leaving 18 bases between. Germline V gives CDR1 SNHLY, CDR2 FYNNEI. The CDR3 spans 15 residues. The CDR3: CASSVQGTGFNGYTF. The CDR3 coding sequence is TGTGCCAGCAGTGTCCAGGGAACAGGGTTTAATGGCTACACCTTC.

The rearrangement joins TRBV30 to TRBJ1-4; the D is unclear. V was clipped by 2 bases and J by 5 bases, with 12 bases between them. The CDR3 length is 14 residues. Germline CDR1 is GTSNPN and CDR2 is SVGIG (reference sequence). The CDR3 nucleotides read TGTGCCTGGAGTCCCGGGTTTGTGAATGAAAAACTGTTTTTT. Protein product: CAWSPGFVNEKLFF.

The CDR3 nucleotides read TGTGCCAGCAGGAGAGGACAGAGAAACACCATATATTTT. Protein: CASRRGQRNTIYF. The rearrangement links TRBV12-3 or TRBV12-4 to TRBJ1-3, with D possibly TRBD1 on 6 matching bases. Trimming cost V 6 bases and J 5 bases, with 11 bases left between them. CDR3 length: 13 amino acids.

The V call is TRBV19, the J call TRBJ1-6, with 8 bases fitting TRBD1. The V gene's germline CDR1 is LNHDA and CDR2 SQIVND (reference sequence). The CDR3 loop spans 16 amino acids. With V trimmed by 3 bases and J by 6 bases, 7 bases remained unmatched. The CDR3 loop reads CASSIRDRRLNSPLHF. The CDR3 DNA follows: TGTGCCAGTAGTATCCGGGACAGGAGACTTAATTCACCCCTCCACTTT.

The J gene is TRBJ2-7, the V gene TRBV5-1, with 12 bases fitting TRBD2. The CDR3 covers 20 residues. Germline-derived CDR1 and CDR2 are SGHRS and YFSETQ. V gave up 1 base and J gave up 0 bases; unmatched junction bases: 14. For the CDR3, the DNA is TGCGCCAGCAGCTTGAGTCCGGCGACTAGCGGGGGCCAGGGCTCCTACGAGCAGTACTTC. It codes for CASSLSPATSGGQGSYEQYF. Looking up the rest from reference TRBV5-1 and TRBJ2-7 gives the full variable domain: KAGVTQTPRYLIKTRGQQVTLSCSPISGHRSVSWYQQTPGQGLQFLFEYFSETQRNKGNFPGRFSGRQFSNSRSEMNVSTLELGDSALYLCASSLSPATSGGQGSYEQYFGPGTRLTVT.

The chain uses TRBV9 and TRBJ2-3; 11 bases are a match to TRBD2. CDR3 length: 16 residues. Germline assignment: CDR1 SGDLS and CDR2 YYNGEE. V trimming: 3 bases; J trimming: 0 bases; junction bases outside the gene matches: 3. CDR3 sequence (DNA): TGTGCCAGCAGCGCCCTAGCGGGGGGTAGCACAGATACGCAGTATTTT. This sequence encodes CASSALAGGSTDTQYF. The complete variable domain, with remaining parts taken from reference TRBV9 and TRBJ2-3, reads DSGVTQTPKHLITATGQRVTLRCSPRSGDLSVYWYQQSLDQGLQFLIQYYNGEERAKGNILERFSAQQFPDLHSELNLSSLELGDSALYFCASSALAGGSTDTQYFGPGTRLTVL.

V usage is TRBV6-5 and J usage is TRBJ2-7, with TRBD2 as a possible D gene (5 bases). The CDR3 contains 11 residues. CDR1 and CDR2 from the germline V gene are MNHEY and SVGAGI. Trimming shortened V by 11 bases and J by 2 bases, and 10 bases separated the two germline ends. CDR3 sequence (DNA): TGTGCCGCGGGCAGGACCTACGAGCAGTACTTC. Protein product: CAAGRTYEQYF.

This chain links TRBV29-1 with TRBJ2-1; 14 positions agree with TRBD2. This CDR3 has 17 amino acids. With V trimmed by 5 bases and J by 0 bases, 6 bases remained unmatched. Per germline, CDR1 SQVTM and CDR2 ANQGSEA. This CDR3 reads CSVSGTSGGPSYNEQFF. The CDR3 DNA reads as TGCAGCGTTTCCGGGACTAGCGGGGGCCCCTCCTACAATGAGCAGTTCTTC.

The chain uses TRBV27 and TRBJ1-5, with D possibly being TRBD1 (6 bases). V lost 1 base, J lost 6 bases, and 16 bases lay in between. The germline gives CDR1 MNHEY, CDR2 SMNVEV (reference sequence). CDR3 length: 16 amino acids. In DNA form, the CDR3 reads TGTGCCAGCAGTTTATATGCAGGGGTTTCCAGTCAGCCCCAGCATTTT. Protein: CASSLYAGVSSQPQHF.

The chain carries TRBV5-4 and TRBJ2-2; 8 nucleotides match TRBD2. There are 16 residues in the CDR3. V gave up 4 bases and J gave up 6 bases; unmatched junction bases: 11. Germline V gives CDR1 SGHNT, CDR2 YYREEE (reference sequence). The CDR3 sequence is CASSLPGTRAAGELFF. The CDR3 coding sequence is TGTGCCAGCAGCCTACCAGGGACTAGGGCCGCCGGGGAGCTGTTTTTT.

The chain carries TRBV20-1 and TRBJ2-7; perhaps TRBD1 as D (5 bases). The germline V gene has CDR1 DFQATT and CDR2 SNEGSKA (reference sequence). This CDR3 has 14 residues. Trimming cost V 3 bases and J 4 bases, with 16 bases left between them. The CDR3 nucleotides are TGCAGTGCTAGTCCCGCAGGGTATCAGTACGAGCAGTACTTC. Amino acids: CSASPAGYQYEQYF.

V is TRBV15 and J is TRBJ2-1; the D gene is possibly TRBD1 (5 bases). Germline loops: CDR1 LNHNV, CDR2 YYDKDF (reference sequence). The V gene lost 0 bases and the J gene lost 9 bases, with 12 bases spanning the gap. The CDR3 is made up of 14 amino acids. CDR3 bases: TGTGCCACCAGCAGAGATTCAGGGTGGGGTGAGCAGTTCTTC. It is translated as CATSRDSGWGEQFF.

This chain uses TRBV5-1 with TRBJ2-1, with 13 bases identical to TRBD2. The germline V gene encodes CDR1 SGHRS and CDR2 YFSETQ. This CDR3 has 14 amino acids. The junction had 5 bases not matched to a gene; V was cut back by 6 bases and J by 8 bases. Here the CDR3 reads CASTRTSGGYEQFF. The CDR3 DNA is TGCGCCAGCACCCGGACTAGCGGGGGATATGAGCAGTTCTTC.